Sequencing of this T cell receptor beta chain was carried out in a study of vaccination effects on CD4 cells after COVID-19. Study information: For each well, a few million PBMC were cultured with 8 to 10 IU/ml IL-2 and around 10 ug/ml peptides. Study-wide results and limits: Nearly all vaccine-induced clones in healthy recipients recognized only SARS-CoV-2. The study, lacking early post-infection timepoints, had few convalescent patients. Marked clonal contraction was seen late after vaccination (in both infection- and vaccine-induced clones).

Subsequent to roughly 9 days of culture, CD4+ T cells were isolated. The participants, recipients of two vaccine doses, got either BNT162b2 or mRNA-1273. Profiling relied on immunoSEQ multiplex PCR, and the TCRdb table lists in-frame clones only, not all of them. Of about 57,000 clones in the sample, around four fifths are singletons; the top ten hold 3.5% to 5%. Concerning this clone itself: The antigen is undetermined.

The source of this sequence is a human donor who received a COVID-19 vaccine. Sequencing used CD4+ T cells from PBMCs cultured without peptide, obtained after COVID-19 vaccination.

The CDR3 is CASSSTENTEAFF. The CDR3 DNA follows: TGTGCCAGCTCATCCACAGAAAACACTGAAGCTTTCTTT. J is TRBJ1-1 and V is TRBV18; no reliable D call. The CDR3 length is 13 residues. With 5 bases removed from V and 2 bases from J, the gap between germline ends came to 9 bases. The germline gives CDR1 KGHSH, CDR2 LQKENI.